Listed below are T cell receptor beta chains from one sample, sequenced in a study of cytomegalovirus exposure and HLA in healthy donors. Here immunoSEQ multiplex PCR was the method, and the copy in TCRdb shows in-frame clones only, minus some. The repertoire holds 150,000 to 200,000 clones, with 70% as singletons. Material for sequencing was PBMCs. The receptors come from a man aged 18 to 30 in good health and CMV-seropositive. Both conserved end residues are part of each CDR3. Each record gives: D gene, clone size, V gene, J gene, CDR3 DNA, CDR3 protein. D genes are given only for firm matches. Clone size appears in some rows only: once, few, many, or a class for an expanded clone.

TRBD1	NA	TRBV5-6	TRBJ1-2	TGTGCCAGCAGCTTAGACAGGGACCTTGGCTACACCTTC	CASSLDRDLGYTF
NA	many	TRBV5-1	TRBJ2-3	TGCGCCAGCAGCTTTGACAGCATCACAGATACGCAGTATTTT	CASSFDSITDTQYF
TRBD2	NA	TRBV5-4	TRBJ2-3	TGTGCCAGCAGCGGTAGCGGGACTAGCACAGATACGCAGTATTTT	CASSGSGTSTDTQYF
TRBD2	NA	TRBV5-4	TRBJ2-3	TGTGCCAGCAGCTTTAGACTAGCGGGGGGGGCAGATACGCAGTATTTT	CASSFRLAGGADTQYF
NA	NA	TRBV18	TRBJ1-1	TGTGCCAGCTCTCCGAGGGGGAGTGAAGCTTTCTTT	CASSPRGSEAFF
TRBD2	NA	TRBV5-1	TRBJ2-2	TGCGCCAGCAGCTTGGCTAGCGGGAGCAACACCGGGGAGCTGTTTTTT	CASSLASGSNTGELFF
NA	few	TRBV6-6	TRBJ2-1	TGTGCCAGCAGCGACCCTACAGGGATAGTGGATGAGCAGTTCTTC	CASSDPTGIVDEQFF
TRBD1	NA	TRBV30	TRBJ1-6	TGTGCCTGGGGGACAGGGTTGAATTCACCCCTCCACTTT	CAWGTGLNSPLHF
NA	NA	TRBV7-9	TRBJ2-2	TGTGCCAGCAGCTTACAAGCGCACACCGGGGAGCTGTTTTTT	CASSLQAHTGELFF
NA	NA	TRBV15	TRBJ2-2	TGTGCCACCAGCAGAGTAGGGGAGAACACCGGGGAGCTGTTTTTT	CATSRVGENTGELFF
TRBD2	NA	TRBV5-1	TRBJ2-5	TGCGCCAGCAGCTTCGGCGGGAGGGTTGGGGAGACCCAGTACTTC	CASSFGGRVGETQYF
NA	few	TRBV4-1	TRBJ2-2	TGCGCCAGCAGCCGAGACTTTACCGGGGAGCTGTTTTTT	CASSRDFTGELFF
NA	NA	TRBV25-1	TRBJ1-1	TGTGCCAGCACTGTGGCCATGAACACTGAAGCTTTCTTT	CASTVAMNTEAFF
TRBD1	NA	TRBV28	TRBJ1-1	TGTGCCAGCAGCCGGACAGGGGGAGCTTTCTTT	CASSRTGGAFF
TRBD2	NA	TRBV5-1	TRBJ2-3	TGCGCCAGCAGGACTAGCGGGACTAGGCGGGATACGCAGTATTTT	CASRTSGTRRDTQYF
NA	few	TRBV30	TRBJ1-5	TGTGCCTGGAGTGAGGGAAGGGGTCAGCCCCAGCATTTT	CAWSEGRGQPQHF
NA	NA	TRBV28	TRBJ1-1	TGTGCCAGCAGTTTCCCACGGACGGTAGCGGCTTTCTTT	CASSFPRTVAAFF
TRBD1	NA	TRBV6-5	TRBJ1-2	TGTGCCAGCAGTTACTCGGGACAGACCTACTATGGCTACACCTTC	CASSYSGQTYYGYTF
NA	NA	TRBV23-1	TRBJ1-4	TGCGCCAGCGCCTTACAGGGCACTAATGAAAAACTGTTTTTT	CASALQGTNEKLFF
NA	NA	TRBV15	TRBJ1-2	TGTGCCACCAGCAGAGATCCTGGGGGGGATGGCTACACCTTC	CATSRDPGGDGYTF
NA	NA	TRBV15	TRBJ2-3	TGTGCCACCAGCAGAGTTCTTCTTACTACGGATACGCAGTATTTT	CATSRVLLTTDTQYF
NA	NA	TRBV2	TRBJ2-1	TGTGCCAGCACCGTGGACAGAAGCTCCTACAATGAGCAGTTCTTC	CASTVDRSSYNEQFF
TRBD2	NA	TRBV7-9	TRBJ2-1	TGTGCCAGCAGCCCCCTTGATGGACTAGCGGGGGATGAGCAGTTCTTC	CASSPLDGLAGDEQFF
TRBD2	NA	TRBV5-1	TRBJ2-3	TGCGCCAGCAGCTCTCCAGCGGGGGCAAGCACAGATACGCAGTATTTT	CASSSPAGASTDTQYF
NA	NA	TRBV19	TRBJ2-2	TGTGCCAGTAGATCCGATGGGGGCATGGGGGAGCTGTTTTTT	CASRSDGGMGELFF
NA	NA	TRBV5-1	TRBJ2-1	TGCGCCAGCAGCTTGACTACCGCCTCTAATGAGCAGTTCTTC	CASSLTTASNEQFF
NA	NA	TRBV2	TRBJ2-5	TGTGCCAGCAGACCAGACAGGTCTCAAGAGACCCAGTACTTC	CASRPDRSQETQYF
NA	NA	TRBV10-1	TRBJ1-1	TGCGCCAGCAGTGGAGGTACAGGGTACACTGAAGCTTTCTTT	CASSGGTGYTEAFF
TRBD1	once	TRBV2	TRBJ1-6	TGTGCCAGCAGACCGGACAGGGCACCCCTCCACTTT	CASRPDRAPLHF
NA	few	TRBV30	TRBJ1-5	TGTGCCTGGGGTTCGGTTAGCAATCAGCCCCAGCATTTT	CAWGSVSNQPQHF
TRBD1	NA	TRBV27	TRBJ1-5	TGTGCCAGCAGTCCAGACCCGGGACAGGGCAATCAGCCCCAGCATTTT	CASSPDPGQGNQPQHF
NA	few	TRBV6-5	TRBJ1-3	TGTGCCAGCAGTGCAACCGGAGGAACAAACACCATATATTTT	CASSATGGTNTIYF
TRBD1	NA	TRBV5-1	TRBJ1-1	TGCGCCAGCAGCTTGTCCTCAGGGGGTACTGAAGCTTTCTTT	CASSLSSGGTEAFF
NA	NA	TRBV15	TRBJ2-4	TGTGCCACCAGCAGAGATCAGGTAGCCAAAAACATTCAGTACTTC	CATSRDQVAKNIQYF
TRBD1	NA	TRBV6-1	TRBJ2-3	TGTGCCAGCAGTGGGACAGGGAACACAGATACGCAGTATTTT	CASSGTGNTDTQYF
NA	once	TRBV27	TRBJ1-1	TGTGCCAGCACGGCCGGATCGGGCACTGAAGCTTTCTTT	CASTAGSGTEAFF
NA	few	TRBV30	TRBJ1-5	TGTGCCTGGAGTATCGGCGGTAATCAGCCCCAGCATTTT	CAWSIGGNQPQHF
NA	NA	TRBV6-1	TRBJ2-5	TGTGCCGGCAGTGACTGGGAGAAAGAGACCCAGTACTTC	CAGSDWEKETQYF
NA	few	TRBV5-5	TRBJ1-2	TGTGCCAGCAGCCCGAGTCCAATGGGCTACACCTTC	CASSPSPMGYTF
NA	NA	TRBV2	TRBJ1-1	TGTGCCAGCAGCTTCCGACGGGGGAACACTGAAGCTTTCTTT	CASSFRRGNTEAFF
TRBD1	NA	TRBV28	TRBJ2-5	TGTGCCAGCAGGCCGGGTGGGGGACAGAAGACCCAGTACTTC	CASRPGGGQKTQYF
TRBD1	once	TRBV6-5	TRBJ1-2	TGTGCCAGCAGCCATCAGGGGGCTTATGACTATGGCTACACCTTC	CASSHQGAYDYGYTF
NA	few	TRBV18	TRBJ1-5	TGTGCCAGCTCACCCGCAGACGGGGGCAATCAGCCCCAGCATTTT	CASSPADGGNQPQHF
NA	once	TRBV5-6	TRBJ1-5	TGTGCCAGCAGCTTGGCGGGCAATCAGCCCCAGCATTTT	CASSLAGNQPQHF
NA	NA	TRBV30	TRBJ1-2	TGTGCCTGGAGTGGAACTCTGGGAGGAGGCTACACCTTC	CAWSGTLGGGYTF
NA	NA	TRBV18	TRBJ1-2	TGTGCCAGCTCACCAGCGAGGGTGGCGTCTAACTATGGCTACACCTTC	CASSPARVASNYGYTF
TRBD1	NA	TRBV28	TRBJ2-3	TGTGCCAGCAGTCGGACAGGGGCAGATACGCAGTATTTT	CASSRTGADTQYF
TRBD2	NA	TRBV27	TRBJ2-2	TGTGCCAGCATCCGACTAGCGGGGAGCAACACCGGGGAGCTGTTTTTT	CASIRLAGSNTGELFF
NA	NA	TRBV6-1	TRBJ1-3	TGTGCCAGCAGCGTGGGACACTCTGGAAACACCATATATTTT	CASSVGHSGNTIYF